This is a list of T cell receptor beta chains from one sample in a study of CXCR3-negative and CXCR3-positive naive CD8 T cells. TCRdb reprocessed the 5' RACE reads; each CDR3 protein has one entry and no DNA is given. This sample's table reports about 90,000 distinct CDR3 sequences. Source material: naive CXCR3- CD8+ T cells from blood. These receptors all come from a human donor in good health. Some clones in this sample may be carry-over from other donors' samples. CDR3s include the opening cysteine and the closing phenylalanine or tryptophan.

CDR3 length,J gene,V gene,CDR3 protein
12,TRBJ2-7,TRBV28,CASSYSPDEQYF
15,TRBJ2-1,TRBV2,CASSVGTSGYNEQFF
14,TRBJ2-7,TRBV10-3,CATSESREGHEQYF
11,TRBJ2-7,TRBV30,CAWSRDYEQYF
16,TRBJ1-2,TRBV9,CASSTYSGTGIHGYTF
16,TRBJ2-5,TRBV7-9,CASSGDRVTGKETQYF
15,TRBJ2-7,TRBV4-1,CASSQTVDHLGEQYF
18,TRBJ2-1,TRBV2,CASSEGFGTSGYYNEQFF
15,TRBJ2-7,TRBV2,CATIKTGRSGDEQYF
13,TRBJ2-7,TRBV7-9,CASSPRDAYEQYF
13,TRBJ1-1,TRBV12-3/TRBV12-4,CASSSGGFTEAFF
13,TRBJ1-2,TRBV29-1,CSVEGGRVYGYTF
16,TRBJ2-7,TRBV4-2,CASSQETGTGAYEQYF
18,TRBJ1-5,TRBV6-6,CASSQTGTPYDSNQPQHF
13,TRBJ2-2,TRBV5-1,CASSLFNTGELFF
13,TRBJ1-2,TRBV7-9,CASSLAGNYGYTF
16,TRBJ2-6,TRBV29-1,CSVVSGQGPGANVLTF
14,TRBJ2-7,TRBV20-1,CSARKDRGPYEQYF
16,TRBJ1-2,TRBV29-1,CSVVLPPTGAYYGYTF
15,TRBJ1-1,TRBV10-3,CAISEGTGGLTEAFF
15,TRBJ2-7,TRBV28,CASSSLREPSELQYF
17,TRBJ2-7,TRBV29-1,CSVDGTSHTDGVYEQYF
17,TRBJ2-1,TRBV7-9,CASLLYAGGPSYNEQFF
14,TRBJ2-7,TRBV27,CASSHQGSSYEQYF
15,TRBJ1-4,TRBV7-6,CASSLGQGRNEKLFF
14,TRBJ2-5,TRBV29-1,CSVEDLAREETQYF
14,TRBJ2-1,TRBV9,CASSAWTGEGEQFF
13,TRBJ1-2,TRBV7-9,CASSLTGAYGYTF
13,TRBJ2-1,TRBV20-1,CSARRRRDNEQFF
15,TRBJ2-7,TRBV29-1,CSVEASEREGYEQYF
12,TRBJ1-2,TRBV29-1,CSVRLKDYGYTF
15,TRBJ1-2,TRBV20-1,CSARDGAASNYGYTF
14,TRBJ1-1,TRBV2,CASSGGRLNTEAFF
12,TRBJ2-7,TRBV6-2/TRBV6-3,CASRSAGYEQYF
15,TRBJ2-1,TRBV12-3/TRBV12-4,CASSSPGQPYNEQFF
15,TRBJ2-7,TRBV6-5,CASSYGTGVYYEQYF
15,TRBJ2-2,TRBV29-1,CSVEDREGKAGELFF
14,TRBJ2-7,TRBV5-1,CASSPGGRSYEQYF
13,TRBJ2-7,TRBV6-2/TRBV6-3,CASSWTSGYEQYF
14,TRBJ2-2,TRBV29-1,CSVVRQGRSGELFF
14,TRBJ1-2,TRBV14,CASSQVVGPDGYTF
14,TRBJ2-3,TRBV6-4,CASSIDRSTDTQYF
15,TRBJ1-1,TRBV7-9,CAGSLIGGRDTEAFF
16,TRBJ2-1,TRBV3-1,CASSQGGAMPYNEQFF
15,TRBJ2-7,TRBV28,CASSPTSGRSYEQYF
15,TRBJ2-7,TRBV20-1,CSAELRGVERYEQYF
15,TRBJ2-2,TRBV5-1,CASSPGGSKTGELFF
13,TRBJ1-4,TRBV4-1,CASASEGGEKLFF
13,TRBJ1-1,TRBV29-1,CSVEVRQEYEAFF